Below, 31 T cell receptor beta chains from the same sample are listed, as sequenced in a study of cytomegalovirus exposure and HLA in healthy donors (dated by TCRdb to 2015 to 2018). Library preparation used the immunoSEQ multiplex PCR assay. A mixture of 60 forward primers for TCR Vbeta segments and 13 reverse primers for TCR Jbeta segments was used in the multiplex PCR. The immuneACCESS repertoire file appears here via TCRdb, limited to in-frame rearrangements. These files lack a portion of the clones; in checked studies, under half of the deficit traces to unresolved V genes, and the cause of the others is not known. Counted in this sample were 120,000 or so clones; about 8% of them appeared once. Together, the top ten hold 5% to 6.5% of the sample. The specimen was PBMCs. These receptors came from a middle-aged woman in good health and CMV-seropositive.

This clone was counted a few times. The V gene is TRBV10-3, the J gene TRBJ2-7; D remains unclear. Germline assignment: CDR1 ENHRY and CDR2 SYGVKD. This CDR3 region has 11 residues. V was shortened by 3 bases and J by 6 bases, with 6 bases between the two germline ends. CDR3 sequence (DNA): TGTGCCATCAGTGATTCCAGCGAGCAGTACTTC. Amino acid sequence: CAISDSSEQYF.

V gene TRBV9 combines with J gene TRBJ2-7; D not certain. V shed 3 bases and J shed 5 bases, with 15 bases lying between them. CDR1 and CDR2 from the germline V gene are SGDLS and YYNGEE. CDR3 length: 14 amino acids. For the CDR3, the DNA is TGTGCCAGCAGCGCAGGTACAGTTACCCACGAGCAGTACTTC. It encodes CASSAGTVTHEQYF.

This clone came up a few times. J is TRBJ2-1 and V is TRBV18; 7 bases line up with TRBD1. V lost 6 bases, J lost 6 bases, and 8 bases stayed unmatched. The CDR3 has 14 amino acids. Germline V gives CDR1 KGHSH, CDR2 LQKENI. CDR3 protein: CASSPVTGTNEQFF. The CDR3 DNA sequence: TGTGCCAGCTCCCCCGTGACAGGGACCAATGAGCAGTTCTTC. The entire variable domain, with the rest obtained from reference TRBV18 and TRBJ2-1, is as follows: NAGVMQNPRHLVRRRGQEARLRCSPMKGHSHVYWYRQLPEEGLKFMVYLQKENIIDESGMPKERFSAEFPKEGPSILRIQQVVRGDSAAYFCASSPVTGTNEQFFGPGTRLTVL.

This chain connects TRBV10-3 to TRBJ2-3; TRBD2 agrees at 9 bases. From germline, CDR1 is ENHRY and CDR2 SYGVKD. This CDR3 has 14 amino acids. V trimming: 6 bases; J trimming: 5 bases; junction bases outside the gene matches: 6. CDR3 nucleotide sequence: TGTGCCATCAGGGGTAGCGGGGGCCTAGATACGCAGTATTTT. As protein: CAIRGSGGLDTQYF.

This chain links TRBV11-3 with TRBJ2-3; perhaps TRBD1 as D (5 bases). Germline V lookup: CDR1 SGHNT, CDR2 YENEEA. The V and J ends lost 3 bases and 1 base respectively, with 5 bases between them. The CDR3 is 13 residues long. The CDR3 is CASSLTGTDTQYF. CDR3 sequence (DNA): TGTGCCAGCAGCTTGACAGGCACAGATACGCAGTATTTT.

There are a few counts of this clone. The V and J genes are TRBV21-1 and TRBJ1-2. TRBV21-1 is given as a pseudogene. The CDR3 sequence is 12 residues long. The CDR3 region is CASSKPRYGYTF. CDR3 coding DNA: TGTGCCAGCAGCAAGCCGCGATATGGCTACACCTTC.

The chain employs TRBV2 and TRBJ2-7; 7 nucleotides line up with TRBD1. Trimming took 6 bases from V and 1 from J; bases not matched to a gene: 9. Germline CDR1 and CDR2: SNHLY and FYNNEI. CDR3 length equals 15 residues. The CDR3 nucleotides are TGTGCCAGCAGCGATAATCCGGGACAGTCCTACGAGCAGTACTTC. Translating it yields CASSDNPGQSYEQYF.

The CDR3 DNA reads TGTGCCAGCTCACCGATCGACAGGGTGGGAGCTGGCTACACCTTC. Translation: CASSPIDRVGAGYTF. The chain carries TRBV18 and TRBJ1-2, with 7 bases matching TRBD1. CDR1 and CDR2 (germline): KGHSH, LQKENI. The CDR3 is 15 amino acids. The trim removed 3 bases at V and 7 bases at J, leaving 11 bases unmatched.

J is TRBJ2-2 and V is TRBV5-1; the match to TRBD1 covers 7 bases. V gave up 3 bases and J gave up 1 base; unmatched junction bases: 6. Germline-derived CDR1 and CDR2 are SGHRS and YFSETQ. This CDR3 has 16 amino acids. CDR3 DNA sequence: TGCGCCAGCAGCTGGGTAGGGACAGTGAACACCGGGGAGCTGTTTTTT. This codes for CASSWVGTVNTGELFF.

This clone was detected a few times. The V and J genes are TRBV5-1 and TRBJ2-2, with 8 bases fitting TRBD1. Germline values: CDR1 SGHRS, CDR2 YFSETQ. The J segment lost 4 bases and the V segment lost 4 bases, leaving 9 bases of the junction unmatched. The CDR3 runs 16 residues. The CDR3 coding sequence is TGCGCCAGCAGCCGGGCCTCAGGGGGCGGCACCGGGGAGCTGTTTTTT. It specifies CASSRASGGGTGELFF.

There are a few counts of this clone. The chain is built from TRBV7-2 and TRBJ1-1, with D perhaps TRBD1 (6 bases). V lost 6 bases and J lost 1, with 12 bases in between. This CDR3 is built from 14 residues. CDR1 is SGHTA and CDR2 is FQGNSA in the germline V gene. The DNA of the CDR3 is TGTGCCAGCAGAACCGGGACATGGAACACTGAAGCTTTCTTT. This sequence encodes CASRTGTWNTEAFF. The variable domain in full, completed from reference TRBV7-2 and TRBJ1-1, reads GAGVSQSPSNKVTEKGKDVELRCDPISGHTALYWYRQSLGQGLEFLIYFQGNSAPDKSGLPSDRFSAERTGGSVSTLTIQRTQQEDSAVYLCASRTGTWNTEAFFGQGTRLTVV.

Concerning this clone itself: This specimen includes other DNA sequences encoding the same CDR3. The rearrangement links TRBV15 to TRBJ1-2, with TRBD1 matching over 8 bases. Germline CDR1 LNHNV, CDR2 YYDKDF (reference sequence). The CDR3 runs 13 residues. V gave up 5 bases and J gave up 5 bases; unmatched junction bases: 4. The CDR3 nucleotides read TGTGCCACCAGCCAAGACAGGGGTTATGGCTACACCTTC. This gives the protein CATSQDRGYGYTF.

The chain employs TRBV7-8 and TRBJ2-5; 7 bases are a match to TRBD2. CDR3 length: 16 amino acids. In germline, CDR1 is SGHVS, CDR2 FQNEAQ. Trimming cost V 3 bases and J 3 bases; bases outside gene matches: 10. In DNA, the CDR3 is TGTGCCAGCAGCTTTTGGGGGTCGGGGGGTAAAGAGACCCAGTACTTC. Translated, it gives CASSFWGSGGKETQYF.

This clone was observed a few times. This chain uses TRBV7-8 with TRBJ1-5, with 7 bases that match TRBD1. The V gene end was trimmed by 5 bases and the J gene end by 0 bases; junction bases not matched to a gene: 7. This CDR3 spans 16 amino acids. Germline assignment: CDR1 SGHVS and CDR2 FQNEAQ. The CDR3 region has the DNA TGTGCCAGCAGCCCTGGGACAGCTATTAGCAATCAGCCCCAGCATTTT. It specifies CASSPGTAISNQPQHF. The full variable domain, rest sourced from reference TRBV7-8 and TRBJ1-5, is GAGVSQSPRYKVAKRGQDVALRCDPISGHVSLFWYQQALGQGPEFLTYFQNEAQLDKSGLPSDRFFAERPEGSVSTLKIQRTQQEDSAVYLCASSPGTAISNQPQHFGDGTRLSIL.

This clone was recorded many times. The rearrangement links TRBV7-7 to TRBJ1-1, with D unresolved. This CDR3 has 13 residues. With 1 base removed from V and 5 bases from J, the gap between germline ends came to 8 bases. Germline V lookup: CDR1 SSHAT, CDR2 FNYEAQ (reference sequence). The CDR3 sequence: CASSLDTETEAFF. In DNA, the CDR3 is TGTGCCAGCAGCTTAGATACGGAGACTGAAGCTTTCTTT.

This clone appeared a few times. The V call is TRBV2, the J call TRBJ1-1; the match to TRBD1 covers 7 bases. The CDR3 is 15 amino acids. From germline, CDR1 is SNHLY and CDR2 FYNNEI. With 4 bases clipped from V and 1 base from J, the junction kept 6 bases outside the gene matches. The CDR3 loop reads CASSARTGQNTEAFF. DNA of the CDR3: TGTGCCAGCAGTGCCCGGACAGGTCAGAACACTGAAGCTTTCTTT. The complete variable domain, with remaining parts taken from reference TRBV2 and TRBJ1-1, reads EPEVTQTPSHQVTQMGQEVILRCVPISNHLYFYWYRQILGQKVEFLVSFYNNEISEKSEIFDDQFSVERPDGSNFTLKIRSTKLEDSAMYFCASSARTGQNTEAFFGQGTRLTVV.

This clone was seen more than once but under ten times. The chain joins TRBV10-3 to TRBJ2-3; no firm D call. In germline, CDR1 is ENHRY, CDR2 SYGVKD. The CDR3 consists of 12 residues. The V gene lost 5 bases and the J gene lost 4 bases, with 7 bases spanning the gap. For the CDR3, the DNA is TGTGCCATCAGTCGTCTATCAGATACGCAGTATTTT. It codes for CAISRLSDTQYF.

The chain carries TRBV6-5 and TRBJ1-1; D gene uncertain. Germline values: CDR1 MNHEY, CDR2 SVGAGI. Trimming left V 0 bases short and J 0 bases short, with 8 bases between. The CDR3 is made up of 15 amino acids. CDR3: CASSYSPEMNTEAFF. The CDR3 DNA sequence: TGTGCCAGCAGTTACTCACCGGAGATGAACACTGAAGCTTTCTTT.

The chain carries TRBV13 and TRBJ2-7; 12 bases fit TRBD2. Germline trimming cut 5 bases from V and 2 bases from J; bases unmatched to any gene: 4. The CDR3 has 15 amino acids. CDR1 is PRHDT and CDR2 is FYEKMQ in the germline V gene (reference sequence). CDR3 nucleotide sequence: TGTGCCAGCAGCGAGACTAGCGGGGGAACCTACGAGCAGTACTTC. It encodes CASSETSGGTYEQYF.

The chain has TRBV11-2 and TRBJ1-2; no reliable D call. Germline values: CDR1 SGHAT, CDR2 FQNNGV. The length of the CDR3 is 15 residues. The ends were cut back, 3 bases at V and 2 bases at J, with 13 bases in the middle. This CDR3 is CASSFEMNLNYGYTF. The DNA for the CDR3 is TGTGCCAGCAGCTTTGAAATGAACCTAAACTATGGCTACACCTTC.

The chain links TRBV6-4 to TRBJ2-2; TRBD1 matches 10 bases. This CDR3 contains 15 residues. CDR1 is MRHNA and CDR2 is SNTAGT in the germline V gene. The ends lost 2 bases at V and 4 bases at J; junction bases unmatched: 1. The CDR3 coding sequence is TGTGCCAGCAGTGACGGACAGGGGGGCACCGGGGAGCTGTTTTTT. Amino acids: CASSDGQGGTGELFF.

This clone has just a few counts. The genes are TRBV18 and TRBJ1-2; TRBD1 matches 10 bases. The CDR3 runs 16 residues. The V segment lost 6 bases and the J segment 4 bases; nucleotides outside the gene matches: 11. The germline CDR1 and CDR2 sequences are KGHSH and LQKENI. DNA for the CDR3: TGTGCCAGCTCCCCGACAGGGGGCGCAGAAACCTATGGCTACACCTTC. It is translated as CASSPTGGAETYGYTF.

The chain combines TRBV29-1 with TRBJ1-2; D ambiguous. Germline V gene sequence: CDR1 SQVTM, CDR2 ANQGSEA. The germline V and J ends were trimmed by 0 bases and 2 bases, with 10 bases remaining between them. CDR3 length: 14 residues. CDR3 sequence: CSVEDEQRNYGYTF. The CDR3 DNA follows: TGCAGCGTTGAAGATGAACAGAGAAACTATGGCTACACCTTC.

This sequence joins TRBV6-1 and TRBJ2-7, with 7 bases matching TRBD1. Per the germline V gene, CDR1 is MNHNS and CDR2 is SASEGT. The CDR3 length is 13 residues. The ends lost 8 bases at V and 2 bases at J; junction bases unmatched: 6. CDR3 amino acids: CASGEGTAYEQYF. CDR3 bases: TGTGCCAGCGGAGAGGGGACAGCCTACGAGCAGTACTTC.

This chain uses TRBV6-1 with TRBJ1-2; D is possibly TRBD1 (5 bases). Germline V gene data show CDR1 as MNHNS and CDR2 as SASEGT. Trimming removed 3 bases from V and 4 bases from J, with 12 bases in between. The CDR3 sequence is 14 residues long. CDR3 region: CASSEVGGTYGYTF. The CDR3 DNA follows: TGTGCCAGCAGTGAGGTCGGAGGGACCTATGGCTACACCTTC.

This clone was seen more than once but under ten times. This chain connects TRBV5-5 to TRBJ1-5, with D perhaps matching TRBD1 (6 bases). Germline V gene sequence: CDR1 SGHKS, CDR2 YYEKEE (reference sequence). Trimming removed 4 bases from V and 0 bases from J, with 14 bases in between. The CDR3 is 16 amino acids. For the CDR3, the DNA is TGTGCCAGCAGCCTAGGACAGTCCAATAGCAATCAGCCCCAGCATTTT. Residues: CASSLGQSNSNQPQHF.

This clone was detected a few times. The CDR3 sequence: CASSLTGTPNYGYTF. The CDR3 nucleotides are TGTGCCAGCAGCCTGACAGGGACTCCTAACTATGGCTACACCTTC. This chain joins TRBV6-6 and TRBJ1-2; 7 nucleotides line up with TRBD1. Germline CDR1 is MNHNY and CDR2 is SVGAGI (reference sequence). V was pared by 6 bases and J by 0 bases, with 7 bases of the junction left unmatched. The CDR3 totals 15 residues.

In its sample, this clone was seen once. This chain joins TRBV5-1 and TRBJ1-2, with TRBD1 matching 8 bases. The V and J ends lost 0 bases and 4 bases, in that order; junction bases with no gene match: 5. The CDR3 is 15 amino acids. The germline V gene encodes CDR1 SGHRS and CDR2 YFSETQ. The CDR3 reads CASSLGGTGGYGYTF. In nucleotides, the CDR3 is TGCGCCAGCAGCTTGGGGGGTACAGGGGGCTATGGCTACACCTTC.

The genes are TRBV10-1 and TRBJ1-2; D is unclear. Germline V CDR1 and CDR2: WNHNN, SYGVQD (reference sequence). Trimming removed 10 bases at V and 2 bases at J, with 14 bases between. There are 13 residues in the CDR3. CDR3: CATPAAGNYGYTF. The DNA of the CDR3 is TGCGCCACCCCAGCGGCGGGCAACTATGGCTACACCTTC.

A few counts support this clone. CDR3 in amino acids: CASSSGTETGELFF. CDR3 DNA: TGTGCCAGCAGCTCCGGGACAGAGACCGGGGAGCTGTTTTTT. This chain links TRBV11-3 with TRBJ2-2; TRBD1 matches at 7 bases. The CDR3 covers 14 residues. Germline-derived CDR1 and CDR2 are SGHNT and YENEEA. V dropped 4 bases and J dropped 5; count of bases not matched to a gene: 4.

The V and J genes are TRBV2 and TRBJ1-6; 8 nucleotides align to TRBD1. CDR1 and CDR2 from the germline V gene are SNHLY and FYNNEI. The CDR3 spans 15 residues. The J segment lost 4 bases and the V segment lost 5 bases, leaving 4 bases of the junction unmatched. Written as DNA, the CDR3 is TGTGCCAGCAGTCGGACAGGGCTTTATAATTCACCCCTCCACTTT. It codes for CASSRTGLYNSPLHF.